These 15 T cell receptor beta chains were sequenced from one sample in a study of shared T cell receptors in the human thymus. Here immunoSEQ multiplex PCR was the method, and the copy in TCRdb shows in-frame clones only, minus some. This table holds approximately 580,000 clones, roughly 74% found once. These records were also assigned to another study, of human thymus T cells.

Material for sequencing was thymocytes. All receptors come from a boy under two years old with a congenital heart defect.

The gene calls are TRBV9 and TRBJ2-1; TRBD2 is a possible D gene (7 bases). The CDR3 loop spans 14 amino acids. The germline V gene encodes CDR1 SGDLS and CDR2 YYNGEE. Between the trimmed V and J ends, which lost 2 bases and 7 bases, there was a span of 13 bases. The CDR3 nucleotides read TGTGCCAGCAGCGTGAGGGGGAGGGGAAATGAGCAGTTCTTC. Translating it yields CASSVRGRGNEQFF.

This clone showed up just a few times. The J gene is TRBJ2-7, the V gene TRBV5-4, with 11 nucleotides matching TRBD1. V was clipped by 2 bases and J by 3 bases; unmatched bases: 4. CDR3 size: 15 residues. CDR1 and CDR2 from the germline V gene are SGHNT and YYREEE (reference sequence). The chain's CDR3 is CASSFGQGANYEQYF. The CDR3 bases are TGTGCCAGCAGCTTTGGACAGGGGGCAAACTACGAGCAGTACTTC.

The V gene is TRBV4-1, the J gene TRBJ2-5; D might be TRBD2 (5 bases). The CDR3 runs 15 residues. Germline CDR1 reads MGHRA; CDR2 reads YSYEKL. V gave up 6 bases and J gave up 2 bases, with 16 bases separating them. CDR3 region: CASRKAGGIQETQYF. The CDR3 DNA follows: TGCGCCAGCAGAAAGGCGGGTGGAATTCAAGAGACCCAGTACTTC.

The rearrangement joins TRBV19 to TRBJ2-2, with no clear D. The V and J ends lost 5 bases and 6 bases respectively, with 10 bases between them. The CDR3 contains 13 residues. Germline V gene data show CDR1 as LNHDA and CDR2 as SQIVND (reference sequence). The CDR3 protein is CASSSLLPGELFF. The CDR3 nucleotides read TGTGCCAGTAGTTCTCTTCTCCCCGGGGAGCTGTTTTTT.

The chain links TRBV29-1 to TRBJ2-1; 16 bases are shared with TRBD2. The CDR3 has 17 amino acids. V lost 3 bases and J lost 4; bases outside the gene matches: 6. Per the germline V gene, CDR1 is SQVTM and CDR2 is ANQGSEA. As DNA, the CDR3 is TGCAGCGTTGATGGGACTAGCGGGAGGGCCTTGTACAATGAGCAGTTCTTC. As protein: CSVDGTSGRALYNEQFF.

This chain connects TRBV5-6 to TRBJ2-1, with D unclear. CDR3 length: 15 amino acids. The germline V gene encodes CDR1 SGHDT and CDR2 YYEEEE. Trimming left V 3 bases short and J 6 bases short, with 16 bases between. CDR3 DNA: TGTGCCAGCAGCTCCGACACTTTTGCCACCAATGAGCAGTTCTTC. This encodes CASSSDTFATNEQFF.

The chain employs TRBV10-2 and TRBJ2-7; 7 bases are shared with TRBD2. There are 16 residues in the CDR3. With V trimmed by 5 bases and J by 0 bases, 10 bases remained unmatched. Germline V gene lookup returns CDR1 WSHSY and CDR2 SAAADI. CDR3 in amino acids: CASSSFLAVSSYEQYF. The CDR3 DNA reads TGCGCCAGCAGTTCTTTCCTAGCGGTGAGCTCCTACGAGCAGTACTTC.

The V call is TRBV7-6, the J call TRBJ2-7; D uncertain. CDR3 length: 14 residues. V lost 1 base and J 0 bases, leaving 7 bases between the germline ends. In germline, CDR1 is SGHVS, CDR2 FNYEAQ. The CDR3: CASSLVYSSYEQYF. CDR3 coding DNA: TGTGCCAGCAGCTTAGTGTATAGCTCCTACGAGCAGTACTTC. The full variable domain, rest sourced from reference TRBV7-6 and TRBJ2-7, is GAGVSQSPRYKVTKRGQDVALRCDPISGHVSLYWYRQALGQGPEFLTYFNYEAQQDKSGLPNDRFSAERPEGSISTLTIQRTEQRDSAMYRCASSLVYSSYEQYFGPGTRLTVT.

The genes are TRBV5-6 and TRBJ2-2; TRBD2 agrees at 10 bases. The V segment lost 3 bases and the J segment 5 bases; nucleotides outside the gene matches: 7. Per the germline V gene, CDR1 is SGHDT and CDR2 is YYEEEE. The CDR3 extends over 16 amino acids. CDR3 protein: CASSSQREGTTGELFF. CDR3 DNA sequence: TGTGCCAGCAGCTCCCAGCGGGAGGGTACGACCGGGGAGCTGTTTTTT.

V is TRBV27 and J is TRBJ2-1; 9 nucleotides match TRBD2. The trim removed 6 bases at V and 8 bases at J, leaving 11 bases unmatched. The CDR3 length is 15 residues. From germline, CDR1 is MNHEY and CDR2 SMNVEV (reference sequence). The CDR3, as DNA: TGTGCCAGCAGAGGGTCGCGGGAGGGCCACCATGAGCAGTTCTTC. It specifies CASRGSREGHHEQFF.

This clone was picked up a small number of times. The chain combines TRBV27 with TRBJ2-5; 9 nucleotides agree with TRBD1. The germline V gene has CDR1 MNHEY and CDR2 SMNVEV (reference sequence). The ends lost 5 bases at V and 4 bases at J; junction bases unmatched: 8. The CDR3 contains 15 residues. This CDR3 is CASSARDRVSETQYF. CDR3 bases: TGTGCCAGCAGTGCCCGGGACAGGGTCTCAGAGACCCAGTACTTC.

This clone appeared once. The chain couples TRBV5-1 to TRBJ2-1; 7 bases fit TRBD1. Germline V gene sequence: CDR1 SGHRS, CDR2 YFSETQ. The ends lost 6 bases at V and 14 bases at J; junction bases unmatched: 8. This CDR3 has 11 residues. The CDR3 nucleotides are TGCGCCAGCACTGGGGGCAGGGGGAAGTTCTTC. Encoded protein: CASTGGRGKFF.

This clone was counted a few times. This rearrangement joins TRBV7-8 to TRBJ2-1; 8 bases align to TRBD2. The J segment lost 6 bases and the V segment lost 4 bases, leaving 8 bases of the junction unmatched. CDR3 size: 15 residues. In germline, CDR1 is SGHVS, CDR2 FQNEAQ. CDR3 sequence: CASSSAGTSRNEQFF. For the CDR3, the DNA is TGTGCCAGCAGCTCGGCCGGGACTAGTCGCAATGAGCAGTTCTTC.

The V gene is TRBV7-9, the J gene TRBJ1-4, with 9 bases identical to TRBD1. CDR1 SEHNR and CDR2 FQNEAQ come from the germline V gene (reference sequence). This CDR3 has 16 residues. Unmatched junction bases numbered 6, after V lost 0 bases and J lost 7 bases. As DNA, the CDR3 is TGTGCCAGCAGCTTAGCGGGCGACAGGGGGTCTGAAAAACTGTTTTTT. This translates into CASSLAGDRGSEKLFF.

The rearrangement links TRBV6-6 to TRBJ1-5, with 7 bases that match TRBD1. CDR1 is MNHNY, CDR2 SVGAGI, per germline (reference sequence). This CDR3 comprises 15 residues. J lost 4 bases, V lost 2 bases, and 5 bases had no gene match. This chain's CDR3 is CASSYGQENNQPQHF. CDR3 nucleotides: TGTGCCAGCAGTTACGGACAGGAGAATAATCAGCCCCAGCATTTT.